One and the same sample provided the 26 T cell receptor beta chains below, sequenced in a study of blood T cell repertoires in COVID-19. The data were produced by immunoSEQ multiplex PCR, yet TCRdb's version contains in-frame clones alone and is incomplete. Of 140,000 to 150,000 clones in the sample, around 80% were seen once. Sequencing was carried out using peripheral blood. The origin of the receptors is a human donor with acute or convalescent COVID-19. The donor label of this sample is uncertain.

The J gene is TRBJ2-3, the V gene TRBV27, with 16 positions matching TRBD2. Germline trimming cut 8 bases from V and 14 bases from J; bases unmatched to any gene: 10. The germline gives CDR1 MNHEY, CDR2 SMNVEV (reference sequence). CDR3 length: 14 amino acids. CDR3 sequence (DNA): TGTGCCAGCGCCCCCGGGACTAGCGGGGGGGGGTGGTATTTT. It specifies CASAPGTSGGGWYF.

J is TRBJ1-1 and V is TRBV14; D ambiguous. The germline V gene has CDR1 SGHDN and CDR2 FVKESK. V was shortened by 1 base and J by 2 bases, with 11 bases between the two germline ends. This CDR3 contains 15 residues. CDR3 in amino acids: CASSQARAGNTEAFF. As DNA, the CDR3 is TGTGCCAGCAGCCAAGCTCGGGCGGGTAACACTGAAGCTTTCTTT.

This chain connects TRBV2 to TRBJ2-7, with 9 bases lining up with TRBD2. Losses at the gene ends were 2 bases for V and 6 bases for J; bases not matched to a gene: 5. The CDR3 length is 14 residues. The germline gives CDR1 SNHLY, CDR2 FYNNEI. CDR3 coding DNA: TGTGCCAGCAGTGAAAGGAAGCGGGGGGCCGAGCAGTACTTC. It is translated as CASSERKRGAEQYF.

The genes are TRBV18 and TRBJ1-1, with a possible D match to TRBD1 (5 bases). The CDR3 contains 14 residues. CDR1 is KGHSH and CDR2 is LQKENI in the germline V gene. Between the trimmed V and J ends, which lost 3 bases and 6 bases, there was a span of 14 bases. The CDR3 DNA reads TGTGCCAGCTCACCCCAGGGTCGGGGGGCTGAAGCTTTCTTT. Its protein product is CASSPQGRGAEAFF.

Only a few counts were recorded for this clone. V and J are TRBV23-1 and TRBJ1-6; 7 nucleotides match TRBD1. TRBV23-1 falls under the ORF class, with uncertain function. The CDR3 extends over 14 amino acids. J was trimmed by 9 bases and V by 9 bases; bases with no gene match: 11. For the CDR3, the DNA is TGCGCCAGAACTGGAAGGGGGCAGATTTCACCCCTCCACTTT. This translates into CARTGRGQISPLHF.

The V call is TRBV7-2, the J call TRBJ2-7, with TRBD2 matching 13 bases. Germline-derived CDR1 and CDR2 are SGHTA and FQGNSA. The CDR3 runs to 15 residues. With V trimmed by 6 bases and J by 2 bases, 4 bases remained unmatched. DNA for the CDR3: TGTGCCAGCAGTAGGACTAGCGGGGGCCCCTACGAGCAGTACTTC. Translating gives CASSRTSGGPYEQYF.

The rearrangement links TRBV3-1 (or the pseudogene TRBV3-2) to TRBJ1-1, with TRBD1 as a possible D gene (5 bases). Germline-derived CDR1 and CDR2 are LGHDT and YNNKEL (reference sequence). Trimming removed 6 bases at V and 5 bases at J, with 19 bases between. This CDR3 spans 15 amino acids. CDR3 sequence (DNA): TGTGCCAGCAGGCCAATAGGGTCGGGGGGTACTGAAGCTTTCTTT. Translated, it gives CASRPIGSGGTEAFF.

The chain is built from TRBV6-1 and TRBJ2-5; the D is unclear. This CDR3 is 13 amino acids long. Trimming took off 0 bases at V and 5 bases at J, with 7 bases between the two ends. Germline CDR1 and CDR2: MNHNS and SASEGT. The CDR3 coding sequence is TGTGCCAGCAGTGAAGCGGTTGCGGAGACCCAGTACTTC. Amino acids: CASSEAVAETQYF.

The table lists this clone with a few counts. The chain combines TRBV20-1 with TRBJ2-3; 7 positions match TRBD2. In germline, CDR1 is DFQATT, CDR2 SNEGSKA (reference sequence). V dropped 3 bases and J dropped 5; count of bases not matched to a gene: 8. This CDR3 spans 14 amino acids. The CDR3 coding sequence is TGCAGTGCTAGTTGGCGCGGGGGACGAGATACGCAGTATTTT. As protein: CSASWRGGRDTQYF.

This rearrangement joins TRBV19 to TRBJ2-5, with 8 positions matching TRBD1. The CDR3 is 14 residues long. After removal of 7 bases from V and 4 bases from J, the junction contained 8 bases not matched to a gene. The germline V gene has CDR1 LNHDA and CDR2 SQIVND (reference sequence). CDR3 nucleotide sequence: TGTGCCAGTACCGGGACAGGTAGGGGAGAGACCCAGTACTTC. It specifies CASTGTGRGETQYF. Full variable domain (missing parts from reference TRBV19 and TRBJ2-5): DGGITQSPKYLFRKEGQNVTLSCEQNLNHDAMYWYRQDPGQGLRLIYYSQIVNDFQKGDIAEGYSVSREKKESFPLTVTSAQKNPTAFYLCASTGTGRGETQYFGPGTRLLVL.

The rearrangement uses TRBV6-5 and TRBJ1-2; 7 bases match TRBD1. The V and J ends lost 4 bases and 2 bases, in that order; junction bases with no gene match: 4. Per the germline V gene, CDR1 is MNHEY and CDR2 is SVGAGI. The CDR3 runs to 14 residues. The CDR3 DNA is TGTGCCAGCAGTTCGATGACAGGGAACTATGGCTACACCTTC. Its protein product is CASSSMTGNYGYTF.

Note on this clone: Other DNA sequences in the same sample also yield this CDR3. CDR3 in DNA: TGTGCCAGCAGCTTAGTTCGGGGGGGAGAGACCCAGTACTTC. It codes for CASSLVRGGETQYF. V gene TRBV7-9 combines with J gene TRBJ2-5; TRBD2 agrees at 8 bases. This CDR3 contains 14 residues. Trimming at V came to 1 base and at J to 4 bases, leaving 2 bases not matched to a gene. Germline assignment: CDR1 SEHNR and CDR2 FQNEAQ (reference sequence).

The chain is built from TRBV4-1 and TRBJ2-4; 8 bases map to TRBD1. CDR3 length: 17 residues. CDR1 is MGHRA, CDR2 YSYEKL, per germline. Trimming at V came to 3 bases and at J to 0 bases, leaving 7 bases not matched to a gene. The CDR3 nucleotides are TGCGCCAGCAGCCAGACCGGGACAGGTTCAGCCAAAAACATTCAGTACTTC. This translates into CASSQTGTGSAKNIQYF.

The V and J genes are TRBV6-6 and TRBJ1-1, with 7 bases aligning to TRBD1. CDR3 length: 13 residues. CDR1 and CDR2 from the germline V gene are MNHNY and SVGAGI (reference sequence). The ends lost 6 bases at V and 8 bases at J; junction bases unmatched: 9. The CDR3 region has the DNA TGTGCCAGCAGCCCGACAGGGAAACGGGAAGCTTTCTTT. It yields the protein CASSPTGKREAFF.

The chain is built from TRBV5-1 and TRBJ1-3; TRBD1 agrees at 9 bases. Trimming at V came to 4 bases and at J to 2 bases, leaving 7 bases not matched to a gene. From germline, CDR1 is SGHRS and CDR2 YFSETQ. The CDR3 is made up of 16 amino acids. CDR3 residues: CASSIQQGAAGNTIYF. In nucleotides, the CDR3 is TGCGCCAGCAGCATCCAACAGGGGGCAGCTGGAAACACCATATATTTT.

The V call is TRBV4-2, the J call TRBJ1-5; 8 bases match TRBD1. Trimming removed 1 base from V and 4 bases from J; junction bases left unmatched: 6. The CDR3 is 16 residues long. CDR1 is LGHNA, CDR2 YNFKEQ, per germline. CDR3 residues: CASSQGGQGANQPQHF. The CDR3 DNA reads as TGTGCCAGCAGCCAAGGGGGGCAGGGGGCGAATCAGCCCCAGCATTTT.

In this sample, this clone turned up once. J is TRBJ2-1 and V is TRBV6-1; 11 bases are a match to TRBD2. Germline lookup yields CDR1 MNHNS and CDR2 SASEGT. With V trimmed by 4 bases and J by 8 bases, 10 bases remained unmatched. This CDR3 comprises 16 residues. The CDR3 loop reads CASSGLAGLPGHEQFF. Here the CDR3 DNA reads TGTGCCAGCAGTGGACTAGCGGGGTTACCCGGTCATGAGCAGTTCTTC.

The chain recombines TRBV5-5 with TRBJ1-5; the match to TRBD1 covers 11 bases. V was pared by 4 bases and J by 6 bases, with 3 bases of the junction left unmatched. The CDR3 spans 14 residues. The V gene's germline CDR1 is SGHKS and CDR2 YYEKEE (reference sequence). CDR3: CASSVGQGGQPQHF. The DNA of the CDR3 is TGTGCCAGCAGCGTGGGACAGGGGGGTCAGCCCCAGCATTTT.

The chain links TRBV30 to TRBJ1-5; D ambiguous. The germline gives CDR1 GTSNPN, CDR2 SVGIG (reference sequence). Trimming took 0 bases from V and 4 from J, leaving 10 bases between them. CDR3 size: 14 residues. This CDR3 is CAWSVMQANQPQHF. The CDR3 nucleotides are TGTGCCTGGAGTGTCATGCAAGCAAATCAGCCCCAGCATTTT.

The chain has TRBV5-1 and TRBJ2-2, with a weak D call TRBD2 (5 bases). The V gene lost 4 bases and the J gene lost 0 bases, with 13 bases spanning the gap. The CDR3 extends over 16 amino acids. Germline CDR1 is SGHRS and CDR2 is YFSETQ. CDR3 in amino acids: CASSLAPISNTGELFF. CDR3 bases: TGCGCCAGCAGCCTAGCACCCATCTCGAACACCGGGGAGCTGTTTTTT.

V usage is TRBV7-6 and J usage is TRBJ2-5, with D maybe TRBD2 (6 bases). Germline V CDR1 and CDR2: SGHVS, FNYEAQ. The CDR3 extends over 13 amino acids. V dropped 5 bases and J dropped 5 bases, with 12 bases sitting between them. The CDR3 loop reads CASSRDRGETQYF. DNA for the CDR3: TGTGCCAGCAGCCGAGACCGGGGGGAGACCCAGTACTTC.

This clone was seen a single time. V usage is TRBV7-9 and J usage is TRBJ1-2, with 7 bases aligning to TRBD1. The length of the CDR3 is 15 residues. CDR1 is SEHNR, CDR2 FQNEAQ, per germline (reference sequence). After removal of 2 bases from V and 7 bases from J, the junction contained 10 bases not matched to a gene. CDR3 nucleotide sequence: TGTGCCAGCAGCTTACACGGACAGGCTGAGAGTGGCTACACCTTC. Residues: CASSLHGQAESGYTF.

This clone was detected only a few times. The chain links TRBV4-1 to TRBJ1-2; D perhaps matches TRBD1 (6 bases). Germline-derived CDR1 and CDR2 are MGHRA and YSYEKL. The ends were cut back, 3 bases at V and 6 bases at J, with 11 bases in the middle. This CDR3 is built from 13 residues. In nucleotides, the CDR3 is TGCGCCAGCAGCCAGGGGTACAGGGATGGCTACACCTTC. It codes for CASSQGYRDGYTF.

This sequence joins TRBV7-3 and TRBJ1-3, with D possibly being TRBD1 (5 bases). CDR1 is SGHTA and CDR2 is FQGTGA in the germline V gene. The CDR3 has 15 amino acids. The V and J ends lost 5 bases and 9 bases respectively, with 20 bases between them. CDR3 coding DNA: TGTGCCAGCAGCCCCACGGGGGGTAAGGACGCCACCATATATTTT. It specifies CASSPTGGKDATIYF.

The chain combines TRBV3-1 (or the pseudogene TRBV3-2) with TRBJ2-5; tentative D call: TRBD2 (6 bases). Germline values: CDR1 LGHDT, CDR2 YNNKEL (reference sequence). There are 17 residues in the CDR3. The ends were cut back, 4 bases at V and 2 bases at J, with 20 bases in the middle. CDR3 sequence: CASSRTEGRLTQETQYF. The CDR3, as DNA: TGTGCCAGCAGCCGGACGGAGGGCCGACTTACTCAAGAGACCCAGTACTTC.

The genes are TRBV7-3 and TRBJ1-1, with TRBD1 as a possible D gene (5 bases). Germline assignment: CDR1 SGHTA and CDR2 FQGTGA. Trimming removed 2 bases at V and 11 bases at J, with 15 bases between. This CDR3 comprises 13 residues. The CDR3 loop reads CASSLDAGVQAFF. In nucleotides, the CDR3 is TGTGCCAGCAGCTTAGACGCGGGGGTGCAGGCTTTCTTT.